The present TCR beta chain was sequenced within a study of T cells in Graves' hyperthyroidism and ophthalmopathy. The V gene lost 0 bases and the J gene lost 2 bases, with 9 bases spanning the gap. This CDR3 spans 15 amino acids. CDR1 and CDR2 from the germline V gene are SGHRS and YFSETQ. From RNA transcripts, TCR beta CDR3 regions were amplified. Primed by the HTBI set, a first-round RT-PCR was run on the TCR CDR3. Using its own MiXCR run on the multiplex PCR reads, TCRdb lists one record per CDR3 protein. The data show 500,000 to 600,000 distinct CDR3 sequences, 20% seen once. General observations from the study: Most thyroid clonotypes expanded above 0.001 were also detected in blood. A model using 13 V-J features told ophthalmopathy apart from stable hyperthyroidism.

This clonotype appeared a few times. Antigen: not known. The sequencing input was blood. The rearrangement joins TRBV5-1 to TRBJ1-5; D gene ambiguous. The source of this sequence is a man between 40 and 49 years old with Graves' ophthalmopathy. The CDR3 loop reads CASSLGLRGNQPQHF. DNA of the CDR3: TGCGCCAGCAGCTTGGGATTAAGGGGCAATCAGCCCCAGCATTTT.